Presented here are 29 T cell receptor beta chains from one specimen sequenced in a study of cytomegalovirus exposure and HLA in healthy donors. Use of 60 Vbeta and 13 Jbeta primers characterized the PCR. The data were produced by immunoSEQ multiplex PCR, yet TCRdb's version contains in-frame clones alone and is incomplete. The sample carries fewer than 350,000 clones, 85% to 90% recorded once. Material: PBMCs. Receptor source: a woman younger than 35 in good health and CMV-seronegative.

The V and J genes are TRBV5-1 and TRBJ2-2; 7 nucleotides agree with TRBD1. With V trimmed by 5 bases and J by 7 bases, 8 bases remained unmatched. Germline CDR1 and CDR2: SGHRS and YFSETQ. The CDR3 is 14 amino acids. The chain's CDR3 is CASRTGTNSGELFF. The CDR3 region has the DNA TGCGCCAGCAGGACAGGGACGAATAGCGGGGAGCTGTTTTTT.

V is TRBV7-8 and J is TRBJ2-1, with D perhaps TRBD2 (6 bases). Germline values: CDR1 SGHVS, CDR2 FQNEAQ. The CDR3 is 16 amino acids. The V and J ends lost 4 bases and 4 bases respectively, with 17 bases between them. The CDR3: CASSSAGGPNYNEQFF. The CDR3 nucleotides are TGTGCCAGCAGCTCAGCCGGGGGACCGAATTACAATGAGCAGTTCTTC.

As regards this clone: Relative to the germline gene, one junction end is altered; a read error may explain this. CDR3 bases: TGTGCCAGCAGTTACTCGTATTGGGACAGCGCCTACCAGCAGTACTTC. It is translated as CASSYSYWDSAYQQYF. The V call is TRBV6-5, the J call TRBJ2-7; 7 bases fit TRBD1. Germline V CDR1 and CDR2: MNHEY, SVGAGI. The CDR3 is made up of 16 amino acids.

The gene calls are TRBV7-9 and TRBJ1-1, with D uncertain. V lost 3 bases, J lost 4 bases, and 6 bases lay in between. The CDR3 totals 12 residues. Germline CDR1 is SEHNR and CDR2 is FQNEAQ (reference sequence). The CDR3 is CASSFAGTEAFF. As DNA, the CDR3 is TGTGCCAGCAGCTTTGCGGGCACTGAAGCTTTCTTT.

The gene calls are TRBV7-8 and TRBJ1-3, with a weak D call TRBD1 (5 bases). Trimming removed 1 base at V and 3 bases at J, with 13 bases between. Germline values: CDR1 SGHVS, CDR2 FQNEAQ. The CDR3 is made up of 16 amino acids. The CDR3, as DNA: TGTGCCAGCAGCTTAGGTCGCAGGGATCATGGAAACACCATATATTTT. Its translation: CASSLGRRDHGNTIYF.

The gene calls are TRBV11-1 and TRBJ2-1; possible D gene TRBD2, 6 bases. Germline V CDR1 and CDR2: SGHAT, FQDESV (reference sequence). The CDR3 loop spans 17 amino acids. Trimming shortened V by 5 bases and J by 3 bases, and 20 bases separated the two germline ends. The CDR3 region is CASSPLRGGPDYNEQFF. CDR3 sequence (DNA): TGTGCCAGCAGCCCTCTGAGGGGAGGCCCCGACTACAATGAGCAGTTCTTC.

V gene TRBV10-3 combines with J gene TRBJ1-1; D gene ambiguous. This CDR3 comprises 14 residues. Germline CDR1 ENHRY, CDR2 SYGVKD. V gave up 1 base and J gave up 2 bases, with 8 bases separating them. Written as DNA, the CDR3 is TGTGCCATCAGTGAGTATACACCCAACACTGAAGCTTTCTTT. This encodes CAISEYTPNTEAFF.

The chain couples TRBV7-2 to TRBJ2-5, with 7 bases aligning to TRBD2. The CDR3 spans 15 residues. Trimming took 5 bases from V and 3 from J; bases not matched to a gene: 9. Germline loops: CDR1 SGHTA, CDR2 FQGNSA. CDR3 coding DNA: TGTGCCAGCAGCCTTTCCCTGAGCGGGGAAGAGACCCAGTACTTC. Protein: CASSLSLSGEETQYF.

CDR3 amino acids: CASSFGLGHYEQYF. The DNA of the CDR3 is TGCGCCAGCAGCTTCGGACTAGGGCACTACGAGCAGTACTTC. The V gene is TRBV5-1, the J gene TRBJ2-7; 7 bases are shared with TRBD2. Germline-derived CDR1 and CDR2 are SGHRS and YFSETQ. V shed 2 bases and J 3 bases; nucleotides not matched to a gene: 5. This CDR3 comprises 14 residues.

The chain couples TRBV29-1 to TRBJ1-5; possibly TRBD1 for D (5 bases). CDR1 is SQVTM, CDR2 ANQGSEA, per germline. The CDR3 length is 13 residues. The V gene lost 6 bases and the J gene lost 4 bases, with 13 bases spanning the gap. CDR3 in amino acids: CSVRTNDNQPQHF. DNA of the CDR3: TGCAGCGTCAGGACAAACGATAATCAGCCCCAGCATTTT. The full variable domain, rest sourced from reference TRBV29-1 and TRBJ1-5, is SAVISQKPSRDICQRGTSLTIQCQVDSQVTMMFWYRQQPGQSLTLIATANQGSEATYESGFVIDKFPISRPNLTFSTLTVSNMSPEDSSIYLCSVRTNDNQPQHFGDGTRLSIL.

The chain combines TRBV19 with TRBJ2-3, with TRBD1 as a possible D gene (6 bases). V lost 8 bases to trimming and J lost 0 bases, with 9 bases between them. This CDR3 spans 13 amino acids. CDR1 and CDR2 from the germline V gene are LNHDA and SQIVND (reference sequence). The CDR3: CASEGVSTDTQYF. In DNA, the CDR3 is TGTGCCAGTGAGGGGGTTAGCACAGATACGCAGTATTTT.

This clone was recorded only once. Mismatch with germline at one junction end may stem from a read error. The chain carries TRBV7-7 and TRBJ2-2; D remains unclear. The CDR3 sequence is 15 residues long. Germline-derived CDR1 and CDR2 are SSHAT and FNYEAQ (reference sequence). The CDR3 sequence: CASSLAPGNTGELFF. For the CDR3, the DNA is TGTGCTAGCAGCTTAGCTCCAGGGAACACCGGGGAGCTGTTTTTT. Together with reference TRBV7-7 and TRBJ2-2, the CDR3 gives the full variable domain: GAGVSQSPRYKVTKRGQDVTLRCDPISSHATLYWYQQALGQGPEFLTYFNYEAQPDKSGLPSDRFSAERPEGSISTLTIQRTEQRDSAMYRCASSLAPGNTGELFFGEGSRLTVL.

V usage is TRBV6-6 and J usage is TRBJ1-6, with 7 bases identical to TRBD1. Germline V gene data show CDR1 as MNHNY and CDR2 as SVGAGI (reference sequence). Trimming removed 4 bases from V and 7 bases from J; junction bases left unmatched: 7. The CDR3 consists of 15 residues. The CDR3 nucleotides read TGTGCCAGCAGTTGGGGCGACAGGGTGAATTCACCCCTCCACTTT. Its protein is CASSWGDRVNSPLHF.

The V and J genes are TRBV14 and TRBJ1-4; maybe TRBD1 (5 bases). Germline values: CDR1 SGHDN, CDR2 FVKESK. This CDR3 has 16 amino acids. Trimming left V 2 bases short and J 2 bases short, with 12 bases between. CDR3 sequence: CASSQFAGPTNEKLFF. DNA of the CDR3: TGTGCCAGCAGCCAATTTGCGGGGCCGACTAATGAAAAACTGTTTTTT.

The rearrangement links TRBV7-7 to TRBJ1-2; no reliable D call. The CDR3 is 17 residues long. The germline V and J ends were trimmed by 5 bases and 5 bases, with 24 bases remaining between them. Per the germline V gene, CDR1 is SSHAT and CDR2 is FNYEAQ (reference sequence). The CDR3 region is CASSVKCPRGRKYGYTF. The CDR3 region has the DNA TGTGCCAGCAGCGTTAAGTGCCCGCGGGGAAGGAAGTATGGCTACACCTTC.

This clone was picked up one time. The chain couples TRBV6-5 to TRBJ1-1; 12 nucleotides line up with TRBD1. CDR3 length: 15 amino acids. The germline V gene encodes CDR1 MNHEY and CDR2 SVGAGI. The V gene end was trimmed by 7 bases and the J gene end by 4 bases; junction bases not matched to a gene: 7. The CDR3 DNA is TGTGCCAGCAAGGGACAGGGGGCGCGGGGCACTGAAGCTTTCTTT. It is translated as CASKGQGARGTEAFF.

The gene calls are TRBV7-6 and TRBJ2-5; D is unclear. The end of the DNA aligns better with TRBJ2-7, so the J call may be wrong. In germline, CDR1 is SGHVS, CDR2 FNYEAQ. The CDR3 loop spans 13 amino acids. The CDR3, as DNA: TGTGCCAGCAGCTTAGTTCATCTTCACGAGCAGTACTTC. It codes for CASSLVHLHEQYF.

This clone was counted between two and nine times. This sequence joins TRBV5-1 and TRBJ1-5, with D maybe TRBD1 (6 bases). The germline V gene encodes CDR1 SGHRS and CDR2 YFSETQ. Trimming removed 0 bases from V and 7 bases from J, with 14 bases in between. This CDR3 spans 15 amino acids. The CDR3 DNA follows: TGCGCCAGCAGCTTGGAGGGGGGGCTCGGACAGCCCCAGCATTTT. Encoded protein: CASSLEGGLGQPQHF.

Concerning this clone itself: The same CDR3 can be traced to other DNA sequences in this sample. J is TRBJ2-3 and V is TRBV9, with 7 bases matching TRBD2. This CDR3 comprises 15 residues. Germline CDR1 SGDLS, CDR2 YYNGEE. V shed 3 bases, J shed 1 base, and the junction held 5 bases outside the gene matches. CDR3 bases: TGTGCCAGCAGCGCGGGCAGCGGGGGCACAGATACGCAGTATTTT. Amino acid sequence: CASSAGSGGTDTQYF.

The V call is TRBV9, the J call TRBJ1-2; 7 positions match TRBD1. Trimming took 3 bases from V and 5 from J; bases not matched to a gene: 7. There are 14 residues in the CDR3. CDR1 is SGDLS, CDR2 YYNGEE, per germline. CDR3: CASSDAGTEYGYTF. The CDR3 region has the DNA TGTGCCAGCAGCGACGCCGGGACAGAGTATGGCTACACCTTC. The full variable domain, its missing parts supplied by reference TRBV9 and TRBJ1-2, is DSGVTQTPKHLITATGQRVTLRCSPRSGDLSVYWYQQSLDQGLQFLIQYYNGEERAKGNILERFSAQQFPDLHSELNLSSLELGDSALYFCASSDAGTEYGYTFGSGTRLTVV.

The count of this clone is one. V gene TRBV28 combines with J gene TRBJ1-4; D is perhaps TRBD1 (6 bases). Germline loops: CDR1 MDHEN, CDR2 SYDVKM. This CDR3 has 15 residues. V lost 6 bases to trimming and J lost 4 bases, with 15 bases between them. CDR3 sequence (DNA): TGTGCCAGCAGCGCTAGGACAGAAGTTAATGAAAAACTGTTTTTT. It yields the protein CASSARTEVNEKLFF.

The chain employs TRBV5-1 and TRBJ1-2; TRBD1 might be the D (6 bases). Germline V CDR1 and CDR2: SGHRS, YFSETQ. This CDR3 region has 14 residues. Trimming left V 4 bases short and J 8 bases short, with 18 bases between. The CDR3 region is CASSPAGESRGYTF. CDR3 nucleotide sequence: TGCGCCAGCAGCCCAGCAGGGGAATCGCGGGGCTACACCTTC.

The rearrangement links TRBV2 to TRBJ1-6; D is possibly TRBD1 (5 bases). Trimming took off 6 bases at V and 10 bases at J, with 19 bases between the two ends. The CDR3 totals 15 residues. Germline lookup yields CDR1 SNHLY and CDR2 FYNNEI. The CDR3 loop is CASSPTAGVWSPLHF. CDR3 DNA: TGTGCCAGCAGCCCAACCGCGGGGGTATGGTCACCCCTCCACTTT.

The CDR3 loop reads CASIPGGGTEAFF. The CDR3 region has the DNA TGTGCCAGCATTCCCGGGGGGGGAACTGAAGCTTTCTTT. The genes are TRBV6-5 and TRBJ1-1, with D maybe TRBD1 (5 bases). The length of the CDR3 is 13 residues. CDR1 MNHEY and CDR2 SVGAGI come from the germline V gene. V was pared by 7 bases and J by 5 bases, with 14 bases between.

CDR3 sequence: CASSADQGANNNEQFF. CDR3 DNA: TGTGCCAGCAGCGCCGATCAGGGGGCGAATAACAATGAGCAGTTCTTC. This rearrangement joins TRBV9 to TRBJ2-1; 8 bases fit TRBD1. The CDR3 totals 16 residues. Trimming cost V 3 bases and J 5 bases; bases outside gene matches: 10. Germline lookup yields CDR1 SGDLS and CDR2 YYNGEE.

This rearrangement joins TRBV19 to TRBJ2-7; D uncertain. This CDR3 region has 12 residues. The V gene lost 1 base and the J gene lost 3 bases, with 4 bases spanning the gap. Germline V gene lookup returns CDR1 LNHDA and CDR2 SQIVND (reference sequence). The CDR3 region has the DNA TGTGCCAGTAGTATAGGGAGCTACGAGCAGTACTTC. Amino acid sequence: CASSIGSYEQYF.

The chain has TRBV2 and TRBJ2-1; D perhaps matches TRBD1 (6 bases). V lost 11 bases and J lost 3, with 20 bases in between. The CDR3 is made up of 15 amino acids. From germline, CDR1 is SNHLY and CDR2 FYNNEI. CDR3 DNA sequence: TGTGCCGGAGCGAAACAGGGTCTGCTCTACAATGAGCAGTTCTTC. This encodes CAGAKQGLLYNEQFF.

This chain connects TRBV29-1 to TRBJ2-6, with 8 nucleotides matching TRBD1. J gave up 4 bases and V 7 bases, and 12 bases lay outside the gene matches. The CDR3 has 16 residues. Germline V lookup: CDR1 SQVTM, CDR2 ANQGSEA. The CDR3 reads CSARAGGARGANVLTF. The CDR3 coding sequence is TGCAGCGCTCGAGCAGGGGGCGCGAGAGGGGCCAACGTCCTGACTTTC.

The chain is built from TRBV6-1 and TRBJ2-5; 7 bases agree with TRBD1. The J call is doubtful: the DNA matches TRBJ2-7 better. Germline V gene data show CDR1 as MNHNS and CDR2 as SASEGT. The CDR3 runs to 14 residues. In DNA form, the CDR3 reads TGTGCCAGCCTGAACAGGGGCCACTCCTACGAGCAGTACTTC. Amino acid sequence: CASLNRGHSYEQYF.